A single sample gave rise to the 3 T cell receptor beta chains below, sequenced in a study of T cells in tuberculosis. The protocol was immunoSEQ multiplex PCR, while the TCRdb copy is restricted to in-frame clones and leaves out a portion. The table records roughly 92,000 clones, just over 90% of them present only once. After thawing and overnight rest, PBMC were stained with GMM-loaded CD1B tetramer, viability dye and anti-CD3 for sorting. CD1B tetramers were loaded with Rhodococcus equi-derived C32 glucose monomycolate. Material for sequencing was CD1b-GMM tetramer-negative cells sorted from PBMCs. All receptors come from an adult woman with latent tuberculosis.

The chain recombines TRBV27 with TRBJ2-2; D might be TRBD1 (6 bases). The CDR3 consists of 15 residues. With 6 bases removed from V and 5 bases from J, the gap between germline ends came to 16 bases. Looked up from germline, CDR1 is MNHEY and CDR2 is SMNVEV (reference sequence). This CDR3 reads CASRLGQSTTGELFF. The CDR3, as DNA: TGTGCCAGCAGACTCGGACAGAGCACAACCGGGGAGCTGTTTTTT.

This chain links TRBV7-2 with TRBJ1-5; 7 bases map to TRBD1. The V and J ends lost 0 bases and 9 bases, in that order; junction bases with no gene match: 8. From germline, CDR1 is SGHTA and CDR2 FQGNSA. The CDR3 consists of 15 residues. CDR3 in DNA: TGTGCCAGCAGCTTAGCGTCCCCAGGGGGGATGCCCCAGCATTTT. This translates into CASSLASPGGMPQHF.

CDR3 sequence reads: CASSQRTGPGNTIYF. The CDR3 nucleotides are TGTGCCAGCAGCCAGAGGACAGGGCCTGGAAACACCATATATTTT. The rearrangement links TRBV4-2 to TRBJ1-3; 8 nucleotides agree with TRBD1. The CDR3 is 15 residues long. Trimming at V came to 3 bases and at J to 2 bases, leaving 3 bases not matched to a gene. Germline values: CDR1 LGHNA, CDR2 YNFKEQ.